This T cell receptor beta chain was retrieved from a study of T cell responses to AZD1222 COVID-19 vaccine. A single count supports this clone. Its antigen is still unknown. Overall study findings and caveats: The study identified only six AZD1222 recipients as seropositive at baseline. Repertoires were collected only later (after the peak T cell response had occurred). Targeting of unmutated variant regions was reportedly seen in nearly half of spike-specific TCRs. Two AZD1222 administrations were followed by greater Spike-specific TCR breadth and depth.

The table came from immunoSEQ multiplex PCR; TCRdb's copy has only in-frame clones and leaves some out. The profile shows about 130,000 clones, 88% of them singletons. The CDR3 covers 14 residues. CDR1 and CDR2 from the germline V gene are MDHEN and SYDVKM. Trimming removed 3 bases at V and 0 bases at J, with 6 bases between. The source was peripheral blood, collected on day 0 of MenACWY control vaccination. The chain carries TRBV28 and TRBJ1-3; D is undetermined. This receptor was taken from an adult in good health. The CDR3 loop reads CASSFDVSGNTIYF. The CDR3 DNA reads TGTGCCAGCAGTTTCGATGTCTCTGGAAACACCATATATTTT.